Listed below are T cell receptor beta chains from one sample, sequenced in a study of blood T cell repertoires in COVID-19. Assay: immunoSEQ multiplex PCR; the TCRdb copy retains only in-frame clones and omits some. In the table there are under 300,000 clones, nearly 90% of which are singletons. Sequenced material: peripheral blood. All receptors derive from a woman aged 60 to 75 with COVID-19, enrolled during active disease. CDR3s include the opening cysteine and the closing phenylalanine or tryptophan. Each record gives: V gene, J gene, D gene, clone size, CDR3 length, CDR3 protein, CDR3 DNA. A D gene is named only where the DNA matches it firmly. Not every row has a clone size; where given, it reads once, few, many or a size class.

TRBV20-1,TRBJ2-1,-,-,15,CSASLAAGVGNEQFF,TGCAGTGCTAGTTTGGCGGCAGGGGTCGGCAATGAGCAGTTCTTC
TRBV5-6,TRBJ1-2,TRBD1,-,15,CASSLTGTGNYGYTF,TGTGCCAGCAGCCTGACCGGGACAGGGAACTATGGCTACACCTTC
TRBV5-1,TRBJ1-5,-,-,15,CASSLAGTDHQPQHF,TGCGCCAGCAGCTTGGCCGGCACAGACCATCAGCCCCAGCATTTT
TRBV7-2,TRBJ2-5,-,-,14,CASSLDNGVLTQYF,TGTGCCAGCAGCTTAGATAACGGGGTTCTAACCCAGTACTTC
TRBV15,TRBJ1-1,-,-,15,CATSRGSRRNTEAFF,TGTGCCACCAGCAGAGGTAGCAGAAGGAACACTGAAGCTTTCTTT
TRBV5-8,TRBJ1-3,TRBD1,-,15,CASSRTTGAGNTIYF,TGTGCCAGCAGCCGAACGACAGGGGCTGGAAACACCATATATTTT
TRBV11-2,TRBJ1-1,-,few,14,CASSLDWTASEAFF,TGTGCCAGCAGCTTAGATTGGACAGCTTCTGAAGCTTTCTTT
TRBV5-5,TRBJ2-1,-,-,16,CASSLDGAAAYNEQFF,TGTGCCAGCAGCTTGGATGGGGCAGCCGCGTACAATGAGCAGTTCTTC
TRBV24-1,TRBJ1-2,-,-,14,CAISRSDFNYGYTF,TGTGCCATCAGTAGGTCAGACTTTAACTATGGCTACACCTTC
TRBV5-1,TRBJ1-1,TRBD1,-,13,CASSVDRASEAFF,TGCGCCAGCAGCGTTGACAGGGCCTCTGAAGCTTTCTTT
TRBV11-2,TRBJ1-1,-,-,13,CASRGGMNTEAFF,TGTGCCAGCAGGGGGGGAATGAACACTGAAGCTTTCTTT
TRBV19,TRBJ1-6,TRBD1,once,15,CASSFKGARISPLHF,TGTGCCAGTAGCTTTAAGGGGGCGCGGATTTCACCCCTCCACTTT
TRBV5-1,TRBJ1-2,TRBD1,-,13,CASKQGRDYGYTF,TGCGCCAGCAAACAGGGGAGAGACTATGGCTACACCTTC
TRBV7-9,TRBJ1-2,-,-,13,CASRSGAGYGYTF,TGTGCCAGCAGATCAGGGGCAGGCTATGGCTACACCTTC
TRBV7-3,TRBJ1-2,TRBD1,-,15,CASSLSGGTNYGYTF,TGTGCCAGCAGCTTATCAGGGGGAACTAACTATGGCTACACCTTC
TRBV27,TRBJ2-5,-,-,15,CASSPRVDYQETQYF,TGTGCCAGCAGCCCTCGGGTAGACTACCAAGAGACCCAGTACTTC
TRBV12-5,TRBJ1-2,-,-,14,CASGLVIGAGGYTF,TGTGCTAGTGGTTTGGTAATTGGGGCCGGTGGCTACACCTTC
TRBV6-5,TRBJ2-5,TRBD2,-,15,CASSSPSGGKQTQYF,TGTGCCAGCAGTTCACCTAGCGGGGGGAAACAGACCCAGTACTTC
TRBV23-1,TRBJ1-3,TRBD1,-,14,CASSPTGVRNTIYF,TGCGCCAGCAGCCCAACAGGGGTCCGAAACACCATATATTTT
TRBV5-4,TRBJ1-1,-,-,14,CASSLRGMNTEAFF,TGTGCCAGCAGCTTGCGGGGGATGAACACTGAAGCTTTCTTT
TRBV20-1,TRBJ2-7,TRBD1,-,11,CSARDDRALYF,TGCAGTGCTAGAGATGACAGGGCGCTGTACTTC
TRBV4-2,TRBJ2-1,TRBD2,-,19,CASSQSWSIAGGPHNEQFF,TGTGCCAGCAGCCAATCATGGTCAATAGCGGGGGGGCCCCACAATGAGCAGTTCTTC
TRBV27,TRBJ1-1,-,-,17,CASSFRGGKLKNTEAFF,TGTGCCAGCAGTTTTAGAGGGGGTAAGCTTAAGAACACTGAAGCTTTCTTT
TRBV5-1,TRBJ1-4,-,-,17,CTSSLQRGRTTNEKLFF,TGCACCAGCAGCTTGCAGCGGGGCCGAACAACTAATGAAAAACTGTTTTTT
TRBV20-1,TRBJ1-6,-,-,16,CSASSGLSSYNSPLHF,TGCAGTGCTAGTTCAGGTCTGAGCTCCTATAATTCACCCCTCCACTTT
TRBV19,TRBJ1-5,TRBD1,-,15,CASSIGQGAYQPQHF,TGTGCCAGTAGTATTGGACAGGGGGCGTATCAGCCCCAGCATTTT
TRBV7-3,TRBJ2-5,TRBD2,-,17,CASSSGDSGGASETQYF,TGTGCCAGCAGCTCCGGGGACAGCGGGGGGGCCTCGGAGACCCAGTACTTC
TRBV3-1/TRBV3-2,TRBJ1-3,-,-,13,CASSQARGFDIYF,TGTGCCAGCAGCCAAGCCAGGGGATTTGACATATATTTT
TRBV20-1,TRBJ2-1,-,-,16,CSASAGGTYGGNEQFF,TGCAGTGCTAGTGCAGGGGGGACCTACGGGGGTAATGAGCAGTTCTTC
TRBV5-6,TRBJ2-7,TRBD2,-,14,CASSLWLAGAEQYF,TGTGCCAGCAGCTTGTGGCTAGCGGGAGCTGAGCAGTACTTC
TRBV13,TRBJ1-3,TRBD1,-,17,CASSLEGTGSFGNTIYF,TGTGCCAGCAGCTTAGAGGGGACAGGGTCATTTGGAAACACCATATATTTT
TRBV30,TRBJ2-7,-,-,13,CAWSAGETYEQYF,TGTGCCTGGAGTGCAGGGGAGACTTACGAGCAGTACTTC
TRBV7-9,TRBJ1-1,TRBD1,-,16,CASRDGQGAGGTEAFF,TGTGCCAGCAGGGACGGACAGGGGGCGGGCGGCACTGAAGCTTTCTTT
TRBV19,TRBJ2-7,TRBD2,once,15,CAASRTSGSPSEQYF,TGTGCGGCCTCCCGGACTAGCGGGTCCCCCTCCGAGCAGTACTTC
TRBV18,TRBJ1-2,-,-,14,CASSPLQANYGYTF,TGTGCCAGCTCACCGTTACAGGCTAACTATGGCTACACCTTC
TRBV12-5,TRBJ1-1,-,-,12,CASGLVGALAFF,TGTGCTAGTGGTTTAGTGGGGGCTTTGGCTTTCTTT
TRBV19,TRBJ2-5,TRBD1,-,15,CASSSTGTGLETQYF,TGTGCCAGTAGTAGCACCGGGACAGGGCTAGAGACCCAGTACTTC
TRBV14,TRBJ1-2,TRBD1,-,12,CASSQDRGPSTF,TGTGCCAGCAGCCAAGATAGGGGGCCCTCGACTTTC
TRBV7-2,TRBJ2-3,TRBD2,-,16,CASTGRGGGASDTQYF,TGTGCCAGCACCGGGAGGGGCGGGGGGGCGTCAGATACGCAGTATTTT
TRBV3-1/TRBV3-2,TRBJ1-5,-,-,14,CASSQVQGVSPQHF,TGTGCCAGCAGCCAAGTACAGGGTGTAAGTCCCCAGCATTTT
TRBV7-3,TRBJ1-1,-,-,13,CASSLTAGTEAFF,TGTGCCAGCAGCTTAACGGCAGGCACTGAAGCTTTCTTT
TRBV24-1,TRBJ2-3,TRBD1,-,16,CATSGDRGPSTDTQYF,TGTGCCACCAGTGGGGACAGGGGCCCTAGCACAGATACGCAGTATTTT
TRBV6-1,TRBJ2-3,-,-,15,CASSDRGALRDTQYF,TGTGCCAGCAGTGACCGCGGCGCGTTAAGGGATACGCAGTATTTT
TRBV27,TRBJ1-5,-,-,14,CASSPTGIRQPQHF,TGTGCCAGCAGTCCCACAGGGATCCGCCAGCCCCAGCATTTT
TRBV7-9,TRBJ2-2,-,-,15,CASSSGSGNTGELFF,TGTGCCAGCAGCTCGGGATCGGGAAACACCGGGGAGCTGTTTTTT
TRBV15,TRBJ1-2,-,-,13,CATSREQTYGYTF,TGTGCCACCAGCAGAGAACAGACATATGGCTACACCTTC
TRBV9,TRBJ2-1,TRBD2,-,13,CASSGSGGNEQFF,TGTGCCAGCAGCGGTAGCGGGGGCAATGAGCAGTTCTTC